This T cell receptor beta chain was profiled in a study of blood T cell repertoires in COVID-19. Original methodology: Estimates of nucleated cell counts were drawn from the amplification of reference gene primers. This table comes from immunoSEQ multiplex PCR, and its TCRdb copy is limited to in-frame clones, with some not included. Clonal size and the V and J genes are those of that table, whereas D and trimming came from the DNA. The table has more than 200,000 clones, about four fifths seen once; the top ten hold roughly 10%. CDR1 SGHDT and CDR2 YYEEEE come from the germline V gene. V lost 0 bases, J lost 2 bases, and 6 bases stayed unmatched. The CDR3 consists of 16 residues.

The clonotype comes from a woman aged 80 or over with acute or convalescent COVID-19. Sequencing input: peripheral blood. The chain is built from TRBV5-6 and TRBJ1-2; 8 bases match TRBD1. CDR3 sequence: CASSLVRSGGNYGYTF. CDR3 DNA sequence: TGTGCCAGCAGCTTGGTGAGGTCAGGGGGCAACTATGGCTACACCTTC.